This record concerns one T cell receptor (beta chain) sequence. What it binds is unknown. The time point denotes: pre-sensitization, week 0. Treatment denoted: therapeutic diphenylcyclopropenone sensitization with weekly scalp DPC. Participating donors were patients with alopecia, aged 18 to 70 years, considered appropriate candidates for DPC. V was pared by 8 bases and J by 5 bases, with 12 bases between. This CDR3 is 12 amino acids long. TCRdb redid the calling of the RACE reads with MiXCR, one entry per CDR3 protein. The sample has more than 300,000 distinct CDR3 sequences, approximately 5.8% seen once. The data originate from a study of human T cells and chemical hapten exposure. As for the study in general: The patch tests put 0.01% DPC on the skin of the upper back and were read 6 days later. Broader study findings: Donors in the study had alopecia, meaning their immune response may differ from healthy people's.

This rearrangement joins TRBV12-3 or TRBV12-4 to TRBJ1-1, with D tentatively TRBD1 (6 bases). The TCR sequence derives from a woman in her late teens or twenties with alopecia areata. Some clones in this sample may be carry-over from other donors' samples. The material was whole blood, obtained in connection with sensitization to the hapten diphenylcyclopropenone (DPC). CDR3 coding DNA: TGTGCCAGCGGGGAGGGGGGGACTGAAGCTTTCTTT. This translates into CASGEGGTEAFF.